The 15 T cell receptor beta chains in this list originate from one sample, sequenced in a study of Graves' ophthalmopathy and Graves' hyperthyroidism. Amplification targeted the TCR beta CDR3 regions, with RNA transcripts as the source material. First-round RT-PCR with HTBI primers preceded a second-round multiplex PCR. TCRdb re-called the multiplex PCR reads with MiXCR, one entry per CDR3 protein. The table includes about 700,000 distinct CDR3 sequences, about two fifths detected once. The sample taken for sequencing was peripheral blood. The receptors originated from an adult man with Graves' ophthalmopathy.

V and J are TRBV29-1 and TRBJ2-5, with 8 bases aligning to TRBD2. Germline-derived CDR1 and CDR2 are SQVTM and ANQGSEA. This CDR3 comprises 15 residues. Trimming cost V 4 bases and J 2 bases; bases outside gene matches: 9. CDR3 coding DNA: TGCAGCGTTGGGATGGGCGGGAGGACTCAAGAGACCCAGTACTTC. Amino acid sequence: CSVGMGGRTQETQYF.

This clonotype was counted at least ten times. As DNA, the CDR3 is TGTGCCAGCAGCGATGGGACAGACTACGAGCAGTACTTC. Translation: CASSDGTDYEQYF. The J gene is TRBJ2-7, the V gene TRBV7-9; 7 bases are shared with TRBD1. V gave up 5 bases and J gave up 3 bases; unmatched junction bases: 4. The CDR3 spans 13 residues. The germline gives CDR1 SEHNR, CDR2 FQNEAQ (reference sequence).

The CDR3 sequence: CASRARGGETQYF. The DNA of the CDR3 is TGTGCCAGCCGGGCCAGGGGCGGCGAGACCCAGTACTTC. The chain links TRBV6-6 to TRBJ2-5; D perhaps matches TRBD1 (6 bases). CDR3 length: 13 amino acids. V shed 8 bases and J shed 5 bases, with 15 bases lying between them. Germline V CDR1 and CDR2: MNHNY, SVGAGI (reference sequence).

This clonotype was counted ten times or more. The genes are TRBV20-1 and TRBJ2-5; no reliable D call. The V end lost 6 bases, the J end lost 5 bases, and 16 bases lay between the germline ends. The CDR3 spans 13 residues. Looked up from germline, CDR1 is DFQATT and CDR2 is SNEGSKA (reference sequence). The CDR3 protein is CSAPTQGRETQYF. As DNA, the CDR3 is TGCAGTGCCCCCACCCAAGGTCGGGAGACCCAGTACTTC.

This clonotype was counted at least ten times. CDR3 in amino acids: CASRIGTGGAGGYTF. The CDR3 coding sequence is TGTGCCAGCAGAATAGGGACAGGGGGTGCGGGCGGCTACACCTTC. The chain couples TRBV9 to TRBJ1-2, with 11 bases fitting TRBD1. The V and J ends lost 5 bases and 8 bases, in that order; junction bases with no gene match: 11. The CDR3 spans 15 residues. Germline V CDR1 and CDR2: SGDLS, YYNGEE.

The table lists this clonotype with a count of one. One junction end does not reproduce the germline sequence, and a read error may be involved. The chain combines TRBV10-3 with TRBJ1-1; TRBD1 matches at 9 bases. Germline V gene sequence: CDR1 ENHRY, CDR2 SYGVKD. The CDR3 is made up of 16 amino acids. CDR3 region: CASSPNVDRGNTEAFF. CDR3 sequence (DNA): TGTGCCAGCAGTCCAAATGTGGACAGGGGGAACACTGAAGCTTTCTTT.

The sample holds a few counts of this clonotype. V gene TRBV4-3 combines with J gene TRBJ1-2; D unclear. The CDR3 covers 12 residues. Trimming took 0 bases from V and 4 from J, leaving 3 bases between them. Germline values: CDR1 LGHNA, CDR2 YSLEER. CDR3 sequence: CASSQEVYGYTF. Written as DNA, the CDR3 is TGCGCCAGCAGCCAAGAGGTCTATGGCTACACCTTC.

This rearrangement joins TRBV15 to TRBJ2-3; TRBD1 aligns across 7 bases. V shed 0 bases, J shed 0 bases, and the junction held 6 bases outside the gene matches. Germline values: CDR1 LNHNV, CDR2 YYDKDF (reference sequence). This CDR3 comprises 17 residues. The CDR3 DNA reads as TGTGCCACCAGCAGAGAAAAGACAGGGATTAGCACAGATACGCAGTATTTT. Its protein is CATSREKTGISTDTQYF.

This clonotype was counted ten times or more. This sequence joins TRBV9 and TRBJ1-5; 9 bases agree with TRBD1. The germline V gene encodes CDR1 SGDLS and CDR2 YYNGEE. The CDR3 has 14 amino acids. J lost 6 bases, V lost 3 bases, and 4 bases had no gene match. The CDR3 loop reads CASSAGTGSQPQHF. DNA of the CDR3: TGTGCCAGCAGCGCCGGGACAGGGTCTCAGCCCCAGCATTTT.

Points on this clonotype: A much more abundant neighbour one base away suggests this may be a read error. The chain employs TRBV5-8 and TRBJ1-2; D is undetermined. This CDR3 is 13 amino acids long. Germline loops: CDR1 SGHTS, CDR2 YDEGEE. CDR3 sequence (DNA): TGCGCCAGCAGCCATGGTGTTGGCTATGGCTACACCTTC. Translation gives CASSHGVGYGYTF.

Ten or more counts support this clonotype. This chain uses TRBV12-3 or TRBV12-4 with TRBJ1-6, with 8 bases fitting TRBD1. The V and J ends lost 1 base and 9 bases, in that order; junction bases with no gene match: 5. The CDR3 totals 15 residues. The CDR3 region is CASSLGDRGGSPLHF. Written as DNA, the CDR3 is TGTGCCAGCAGTTTAGGAGACAGGGGAGGTTCACCCCTCCACTTT.

This clonotype was detected ten times or more. The CDR3 bases are TGCGCCAGCAGCCAAGGCGCCAGGGACGCCTACGAGCAGTACTTC. Amino acids: CASSQGARDAYEQYF. The V and J genes are TRBV4-3 and TRBJ2-7; D could derive from TRBD1 or TRBD2 (5 bases each). The V end was cut by 1 base, the J end by 2 bases, with 12 bases between. CDR1 LGHNA and CDR2 YSLEER come from the germline V gene. The CDR3 contains 15 residues.

The chain combines TRBV4-2 with TRBJ1-4; no firm D call. The CDR3 is 19 amino acids. CDR1 is LGHNA, CDR2 YNFKEQ, per germline. Trimming took off 5 bases at V and 8 bases at J, with 30 bases between the two ends. The CDR3 DNA reads TGTGCCAGCAGCTTAACGTCAAGGAGGGCATCCTCTCTGGGCGAAAAACTGTTTTTT. Translation gives CASSLTSRRASSLGEKLFF.

This clonotype has a handful of counts. This rearrangement joins TRBV7-8 to TRBJ1-6; no clear D gene. V lost 5 bases and J 9 bases, leaving 26 bases between the germline ends. CDR1 is SGHVS, CDR2 FQNEAQ, per germline. The CDR3 has 18 residues. CDR3 residues: CASSHHTSAGSFGSPLHF. The CDR3 nucleotides read TGTGCCAGCAGCCATCACACCTCGGCGGGGAGCTTCGGTTCACCCCTCCACTTT.

The chain uses TRBV25-1 and TRBJ1-1, with a possible D match to TRBD1 (6 bases). The CDR3 has 13 amino acids. Germline CDR1 reads MGHDK; CDR2 reads SYGVNS. Trimming took 11 bases from V and 1 from J, leaving 14 bases between them. CDR3 DNA sequence: TGTGCCTGGGGGGCCTCGTCGAACACTGAAGCTTTCTTT. This codes for CAWGASSNTEAFF.